This entry lists 22 T cell receptor beta chains sequenced from one sample in a study of T cell responses to AZD1222 COVID-19 vaccine. Assay used: immunoSEQ multiplex PCR; TCRdb lists only in-frame clones, some missing. The profile shows over 150,000 clones, roughly nine tenths of them singletons. This sample comprised peripheral blood, obtained on day 0 of AZD1222 vaccination. All receptors come from an adult in good health.

The chain employs TRBV6-6 and TRBJ2-7, with 7 bases identical to TRBD1. Trimming at V came to 4 bases and at J to 5 bases, leaving 2 bases not matched to a gene. Germline CDR1 is MNHNY and CDR2 is SVGAGI (reference sequence). The CDR3 covers 12 residues. CDR3 protein: CASSSTGNEQYF. The CDR3 nucleotides read TGTGCCAGCAGTTCGACAGGGAACGAGCAGTACTTC.

The V call is TRBV5-1, the J call TRBJ2-1; TRBD1 matches at 11 bases. Germline CDR1 is SGHRS and CDR2 is YFSETQ. The J segment lost 6 bases and the V segment lost 2 bases, leaving 1 base of the junction unmatched. The CDR3 has 14 amino acids. The CDR3, as DNA: TGCGCCAGCAGCTTAGGGACAGGGGGCAATGAGCAGTTCTTC. Encoded protein: CASSLGTGGNEQFF.

The chain couples TRBV7-6 to TRBJ1-1, with D unresolved. The germline gives CDR1 SGHVS, CDR2 FNYEAQ. V was shortened by 5 bases and J by 4 bases, with 17 bases between the two germline ends. The CDR3 extends over 15 amino acids. The CDR3 spells CASSARVDRFTEAFF. The CDR3 bases are TGTGCCAGCAGCGCTAGGGTCGATAGATTCACTGAAGCTTTCTTT.

V and J are TRBV2 and TRBJ1-2, with 8 bases aligning to TRBD1. V gave up 5 bases and J gave up 3 bases; unmatched junction bases: 5. Germline V gene data show CDR1 as SNHLY and CDR2 as FYNNEI. CDR3 length: 14 residues. The CDR3 DNA reads as TGTGCCAGCAGTCGAGAGGACAGGGACTATGGCTACACCTTC. It yields the protein CASSREDRDYGYTF.

This clone was detected once. The J gene is TRBJ1-2, the V gene TRBV11-1; tentative D call: TRBD1 (6 bases). The CDR3 is made up of 14 amino acids. Trimming stripped 3 bases from V and 5 bases from J, with 13 bases between. CDR1 is SGHAT and CDR2 is FQDESV in the germline V gene (reference sequence). Here the CDR3 reads CASSLGQQVYGYTF. DNA for the CDR3: TGTGCCAGCAGCTTGGGACAACAGGTTTATGGCTACACCTTC.

V usage is TRBV4-3 and J usage is TRBJ2-1, with no clear D. This CDR3 is 16 amino acids long. Looked up from germline, CDR1 is LGHNA and CDR2 is YSLEER. V was pared by 1 base and J by 8 bases, with 18 bases between. The CDR3 loop reads CASSQGPSSARDEQFF. CDR3 in DNA: TGCGCCAGCAGCCAAGGTCCTTCTTCCGCGCGAGATGAGCAGTTCTTC.

Written as DNA, the CDR3 is TGTGCCATCAGCCCAGGGTTGGGTGAGCAGTTCTTC. Protein: CAISPGLGEQFF. The chain couples TRBV10-3 to TRBJ2-1; the D gene is possibly TRBD1 (5 bases). V was trimmed by 6 bases and J by 9 bases, leaving 12 bases between them. Germline V lookup: CDR1 ENHRY, CDR2 SYGVKD. The length of the CDR3 is 12 residues.

The rearrangement uses TRBV11-2 and TRBJ2-7; D unresolved. Trimming took off 0 bases at V and 2 bases at J, with 8 bases between the two ends. This CDR3 has 14 amino acids. Germline V lookup: CDR1 SGHAT, CDR2 FQNNGV. The CDR3 region is CASSLEDPAYEQYF. CDR3 nucleotide sequence: TGTGCCAGCAGCTTAGAGGACCCTGCCTACGAGCAGTACTTC.

The chain joins TRBV28 to TRBJ2-3; D gene ambiguous. CDR3 size: 13 residues. Between the trimmed V and J ends, which lost 8 bases and 8 bases, there was a span of 17 bases. In germline, CDR1 is MDHEN, CDR2 SYDVKM. The CDR3 sequence: CASSLPWRGTQYF. The DNA of the CDR3 is TGTGCCAGCTCCCTTCCCTGGCGCGGTACGCAGTATTTT. The full variable domain, rest sourced from reference TRBV28 and TRBJ2-3, is DVKVTQSSRYLVKRTGEKVFLECVQDMDHENMFWYRQDPGLGLRLIYFSYDVKMKEKGDIPEGYSVSREKKERFSLILESASTNQTSMYLCASSLPWRGTQYFGPGTRLTVL.

This rearrangement joins TRBV4-3 to TRBJ2-3, with D perhaps TRBD2 (5 bases). The CDR3 runs 14 residues. Trimming shortened V by 0 bases and J by 4 bases, and 8 bases separated the two germline ends. Germline V gene lookup returns CDR1 LGHNA and CDR2 YSLEER. CDR3 sequence reads: CASSQDWRSDTQYF. For the CDR3, the DNA is TGCGCCAGCAGCCAAGATTGGAGGTCAGATACGCAGTATTTT.

V usage is TRBV19 and J usage is TRBJ1-2; D call uncertain. V was pared by 3 bases and J by 2 bases, with 10 bases between. Germline-derived CDR1 and CDR2 are LNHDA and SQIVND (reference sequence). This CDR3 region has 14 residues. The CDR3 coding sequence is TGTGCCAGTAGTATGCTCCAGAGAAACTATGGCTACACCTTC. Translated, it gives CASSMLQRNYGYTF.

This sequence joins TRBV5-1 and TRBJ2-2; maybe TRBD1 (5 bases). The CDR3 sequence is 15 residues long. Germline lookup yields CDR1 SGHRS and CDR2 YFSETQ. V was clipped by 0 bases and J by 2 bases, with 8 bases between them. The CDR3, as DNA: TGCGCCAGCAGCTTGGGGACAACAAACACCGGGGAGCTGTTTTTT. It yields the protein CASSLGTTNTGELFF.

The chain recombines TRBV7-2 with TRBJ1-5, with D possibly being TRBD1 (5 bases). Germline CDR1 and CDR2: SGHTA and FQGNSA. This CDR3 has 16 amino acids. The V and J ends lost 4 bases and 6 bases respectively, with 19 bases between them. The CDR3 DNA is TGTGCCAGCAGCTCATCAGCTAATCCAGGGTCTCAGCCCCAGCATTTT. Translated, it gives CASSSSANPGSQPQHF.

The DNA for the CDR3 is TGCAGCGTCCGGGACGGAAACTATGAAAAACTGTTTTTT. Its protein product is CSVRDGNYEKLFF. V gene TRBV29-1 combines with J gene TRBJ1-4, with D tentatively TRBD1 (5 bases). This CDR3 contains 13 residues. The V gene lost 6 bases and the J gene lost 6 bases, with 14 bases spanning the gap. The V gene's germline CDR1 is SQVTM and CDR2 ANQGSEA.

V gene TRBV30 combines with J gene TRBJ1-5; 10 nucleotides agree with TRBD1. This CDR3 region has 15 residues. The germline V gene has CDR1 GTSNPN and CDR2 SVGIG (reference sequence). With 2 bases clipped from V and 6 bases from J, the junction kept 7 bases outside the gene matches. CDR3 nucleotide sequence: TGTGCCTGGAGTACCGGACAGGGGGACGGTCAGCCCCAGCATTTT. It encodes CAWSTGQGDGQPQHF.

This clone was found once. The gene calls are TRBV19 and TRBJ2-2; 7 nucleotides match TRBD1. Per germline, CDR1 LNHDA and CDR2 SQIVND (reference sequence). The junction had 5 bases not matched to a gene; V was cut back by 7 bases and J by 6 bases. CDR3 length equals 13 residues. CDR3: CASKGQGAGELFF. The CDR3 DNA sequence: TGTGCCAGTAAGGGCCAGGGGGCCGGGGAGCTGTTTTTT.

The chain recombines TRBV27 with TRBJ1-2; D gene ambiguous. Trimming stripped 5 bases from V and 4 bases from J, with 20 bases between. The CDR3 is made up of 16 amino acids. The germline V gene encodes CDR1 MNHEY and CDR2 SMNVEV (reference sequence). CDR3 amino acids: CASSVGGGDPVYGYTF. CDR3 DNA: TGTGCCAGCAGTGTGGGAGGAGGCGACCCGGTCTATGGCTACACCTTC.

This clone was seen a single time. The V call is TRBV7-3, the J call TRBJ1-1, with D perhaps TRBD1 (6 bases). The CDR3 contains 15 residues. CDR1 is SGHTA and CDR2 is FQGTGA in the germline V gene. The V and J ends lost 5 bases and 5 bases respectively, with 18 bases between them. The CDR3 region is CASSLRPGQGTEAFF. CDR3 in DNA: TGTGCCAGCAGCCTCAGACCGGGACAAGGGACTGAAGCTTTCTTT. Full variable domain (outside the CDR3, taken from reference TRBV7-3 and TRBJ1-1): GAGVSQTPSNKVTEKGKYVELRCDPISGHTALYWYRQSLGQGPEFLIYFQGTGAADDSGLPNDRFFAVRPEGSVSTLKIQRTERGDSAVYLCASSLRPGQGTEAFFGQGTRLTVV.

This chain joins TRBV4-1 and TRBJ2-7; 8 bases are shared with TRBD2. Germline V gene sequence: CDR1 MGHRA, CDR2 YSYEKL. The CDR3 sequence is 15 residues long. V lost 7 bases and J lost 0; bases outside the gene matches: 8. The CDR3 DNA sequence: TGCGCCAGCACCCCCGGGGGGGCGAGCTCCTACGAGCAGTACTTC. Protein product: CASTPGGASSYEQYF.

The rearrangement uses TRBV5-1 and TRBJ1-2, with D unresolved. Germline CDR1 reads SGHRS; CDR2 reads YFSETQ. V gave up 5 bases and J gave up 6 bases, with 20 bases separating them. This CDR3 has 15 residues. In DNA, the CDR3 is TGCGCCAGCAGTTCTGCACAACCGGGAGCCCATGGCTACACCTTC. Translation: CASSSAQPGAHGYTF. Combining the CDR3 with reference TRBV5-1 and TRBJ1-2 gives the whole variable domain KAGVTQTPRYLIKTRGQQVTLSCSPISGHRSVSWYQQTPGQGLQFLFEYFSETQRNKGNFPGRFSGRQFSNSRSEMNVSTLELGDSALYLCASSSAQPGAHGYTFGSGTRLTVV.

CDR3 DNA: TGTGCCAGCAGTTACTCGCGTGGGGGGGTCAGTGGCTACACCTTC. This gives the protein CASSYSRGGVSGYTF. The chain joins TRBV6-5 to TRBJ1-2; tentative D call: TRBD1 (5 bases). The V end was cut by 0 bases, the J end by 7 bases, with 15 bases between. Germline V lookup: CDR1 MNHEY, CDR2 SVGAGI. The CDR3 contains 15 residues.

In regard to this clone: The junction and the germline gene differ at one end; a read error may be behind it. The chain links TRBV27 to TRBJ2-7; the D gene is possibly TRBD1 (5 bases). CDR1 and CDR2 from the germline V gene are MNHEY and SMNVEV (reference sequence). This CDR3 is 16 amino acids long. The CDR3 DNA follows: TGTGCTAGCAGCGACGTCCGCGTCAGGGCAACCTACGAGCAGTACTTC. It yields the protein CASSDVRVRATYEQYF.